This paragraph reports one TCR beta chain. Its target is not known. The CDR3 length is 16 residues. The germline gives CDR1 LGHNA, CDR2 YSLEER. V lost 3 bases, J lost 4 bases, and 16 bases lay in between. A single record per CDR3 protein comes from TCRdb applying MiXCR to the multiplex PCR reads. This sample carries 84,000 or so distinct CDR3 sequences, approximately 28% of them seen once, and the ten largest clones take over 7.5%. This entry comes from a study of breast tumors, draining lymph nodes, adjacent tissues. Study conclusions and caveats: Compared with lymph nodes, tumors were less diverse; compared with nontumor tissue, more. That most tumor T cells come from lymph nodes remained unproven.

The lymph nodes were axillary draining lymph nodes from breast cancer patients. Sequences were obtained from axillary lymph node tissue. The receptor was isolated from a female donor with breast cancer. Some clones in this sample may be carry-over from other donors' samples. The J gene is TRBJ2-1, the V gene TRBV4-3; D is unclear. The CDR3 loop reads CASSHDVTGEYNEQFF. The CDR3 region has the DNA TGCGCCAGCAGCCATGATGTAACTGGCGAATACAATGAGCAGTTCTTC.